This T cell receptor beta chain was found in a study of CD8+ T cells in alopecia areata. About the research overall: Tofacitinib ran 6 to 18 months, followed by 6 months off drug. Study-wide results and caveats: Scalp and blood retained many expanded lesional clones during tofacitinib. Especially in alopecia totalis/universalis, lesional scalp showed greater clonality than normal scalp did.

Once RNA had been extracted, it was reverse transcribed into cDNA to act as the sequencing template. TCRdb keeps only in-frame clones here, not all; method: immunoSEQ multiplex PCR. This sample yields 90,000 or so clones, of which roughly 45% are seen a single time; more than 15% belongs to the top ten. Comment on this clone: Its antigen remains unknown.

V was shortened by 0 bases and J by 8 bases, with 17 bases between the two germline ends. The CDR3 is made up of 15 amino acids. Germline lookup yields CDR1 SGDLS and CDR2 YYNGEE. Noted treatment: oral pan-JAK inhibitor, 5-10 mg twice daily. Alopecia areata patients gave lesional scalp punch biopsies and peripheral blood samples. This TCR was recovered from a human donor with alopecia areata. Here the sequenced sample was CD8+ T cells sorted from blood, taken at week 24, from a patient treated with tofacitinib. The rearrangement uses TRBV9 and TRBJ1-2; possibly TRBD1 for D (6 bases). The CDR3 protein is CASSVGDTRAGGYTF. The CDR3 coding sequence is TGTGCCAGCAGCGTAGGGGACACCCGGGCGGGGGGCTACACCTTC.